Below are 14 T cell receptor beta chains sequenced from a single sample in a study of blood T cells in healthy people across ages. The authors ran a second PCR of 7 to 11 cycles using a sample-barcoded 5' primer and a J-beta primer mix. TCRdb re-called the 5' RACE reads with MiXCR, one entry per CDR3 protein. The sample lists roughly 800,000 distinct CDR3 sequences; roughly 64% were seen once. The sample consisted of blood. All receptors come from a man younger than 45 in good health.

This clonotype was seen more than once but under ten times. The chain combines TRBV4-2 with TRBJ2-3, with D perhaps being TRBD1 or TRBD2 (6 bases each). Between the trimmed V and J ends, which lost 0 bases and 2 bases, there was a span of 9 bases. Germline V gives CDR1 LGHNA, CDR2 YNFKEQ. This CDR3 region has 15 residues. The CDR3 nucleotides read TGTGCCAGCAGCCAAGACCCGGGGGCCACAGATACGCAGTATTTT. It yields the protein CASSQDPGATDTQYF.

V is TRBV5-1 and J is TRBJ2-1; D ambiguous. The V gene lost 3 bases and the J gene lost 4 bases, with 14 bases spanning the gap. The germline V gene encodes CDR1 SGHRS and CDR2 YFSETQ. CDR3 length: 15 residues. CDR3 residues: CASSSPAGQYNEQFF. The CDR3 coding sequence is TGCGCCAGCAGCTCCCCCGCTGGGCAGTACAATGAGCAGTTCTTC.

The gene calls are TRBV28 and TRBJ2-7; TRBD1 or TRBD2 may be the D gene (5 bases each). The CDR3 totals 13 residues. Trimming pared 8 bases from V and 2 bases from J, leaving 13 bases between. Germline values: CDR1 MDHEN, CDR2 SYDVKM. The chain's CDR3 is CASGTHYTYEQYF. The CDR3 region has the DNA TGTGCCAGCGGGACGCATTATACCTACGAGCAGTACTTC.

The J gene is TRBJ1-1, the V gene TRBV20-1, with D perhaps TRBD1 (6 bases). The V end lost 7 bases, the J end lost 5 bases, and 8 bases lay between the germline ends. The CDR3 contains 10 residues. The V gene's germline CDR1 is DFQATT and CDR2 SNEGSKA (reference sequence). The CDR3 loop reads CSGRGTEAFF. The DNA of the CDR3 is TGCAGTGGCAGGGGAACTGAAGCTTTCTTT.

This rearrangement joins TRBV7-2 to TRBJ1-5; D is ambiguous. Germline CDR1 and CDR2: SGHTA and FQGNSA. With 2 bases removed from V and 4 bases from J, the gap between germline ends came to 9 bases. The CDR3 spans 14 residues. The CDR3 protein is CASSLRSANQPQHF. CDR3 nucleotide sequence: TGTGCCAGCAGCTTAAGGTCAGCGAATCAGCCCCAGCATTTT.

The rearrangement uses TRBV29-1 and TRBJ2-1, with TRBD2 matching over 12 bases. V lost 2 bases to trimming and J lost 13 bases; unmatched junction nucleotides: 9. From germline, CDR1 is SQVTM and CDR2 ANQGSEA. The CDR3 has 14 amino acids. The CDR3 coding sequence is TGCAGCGTTGAAATCCTAGCGGGGGGGCGCGGACAGTTCTTC. Amino acid sequence: CSVEILAGGRGQFF.

This CDR3 reads CASIPRGARTDTQYF. The CDR3 DNA sequence: TGTGCCAGCATCCCGAGGGGGGCCCGCACAGATACGCAGTATTTT. V is TRBV11-2 and J is TRBJ2-3; the D call may be TRBD1 or TRBD2 (6 bases each). Trimming took 7 bases from V and 1 from J, leaving 15 bases between them. CDR3 length: 15 residues. Germline CDR1 reads SGHAT; CDR2 reads FQNNGV.

The rearrangement uses TRBV21-1 and TRBJ2-5; the table's D call of TRBD1 was not tested on the DNA. TRBV21-1 is a documented pseudogene. The CDR3 spans 16 residues. CDR3 bases: TGTGCCAGCAGGGGGGTACGACGAGTTGGAGAAGAGACCCAGTACTTC. Its translation: CASRGVRRVGEETQYF.

The CDR3 region has the DNA TGCAGCGTTAAAACCGGGACACTAAATAGGGGCCAAGCTTTCTTT. This gives the protein CSVKTGTLNRGQAFF. The chain has TRBV29-1 and TRBJ1-1; D possibly corresponds to TRBD1 (6 bases). The CDR3 has 15 residues. Germline V lookup: CDR1 SQVTM, CDR2 ANQGSEA. Deletions cut 5 bases from V and 9 bases from J, with 25 bases between.

This clonotype was counted between two and nine times. J is TRBJ2-7 and V is TRBV4-3; weak D call: TRBD1 (6 bases). Trimming took 4 bases from V and 2 from J, leaving 15 bases between them. CDR3 length equals 15 residues. Germline-derived CDR1 and CDR2 are LGHNA and YSLEER. This CDR3 is CASSRVQGSTYEQYF. The DNA of the CDR3 is TGCGCCAGCAGCCGAGTTCAGGGGTCAACCTACGAGCAGTACTTC.

CDR3 sequence (DNA): TGTGCCAGCAGCTCCACATCTCAGGGAGGCTACACCTTC. Translating it yields CASSSTSQGGYTF. This rearrangement joins TRBV7-2 to TRBJ1-2; possibly TRBD1 for D (5 bases). This CDR3 has 13 residues. The V and J ends lost 4 bases and 8 bases respectively, with 14 bases between them. Germline loops: CDR1 SGHTA, CDR2 FQGNSA.

The CDR3 loop is CASSTIGTSIYEQYF. CDR3 bases: TGTGCCAGCAGCACTATCGGGACTAGCATCTACGAGCAGTACTTC. The chain is built from TRBV7-6 and TRBJ2-7; 9 positions agree with TRBD2. There are 15 residues in the CDR3. The V gene's germline CDR1 is SGHVS and CDR2 FNYEAQ. V dropped 5 bases and J dropped 3; count of bases not matched to a gene: 8.

This sequence joins TRBV20-1 and TRBJ1-1; D gene ambiguous. V was pared by 3 bases and J by 6 bases, with 8 bases between. Germline CDR1 DFQATT, CDR2 SNEGSKA (reference sequence). The CDR3 runs 11 residues. The CDR3 protein is CSASDSSEAFF. The CDR3 DNA reads TGCAGTGCTAGTGATAGCTCTGAAGCTTTCTTT.

The CDR3 is CASSYPGQTTSSEAFF. The CDR3, as DNA: TGCGCCAGCAGCTACCCGGGACAGACAACATCGAGTGAAGCTTTCTTT. V and J are TRBV4-1 and TRBJ1-1; 7 nucleotides agree with TRBD1. Germline V gives CDR1 MGHRA, CDR2 YSYEKL. This CDR3 comprises 16 residues. V trimming: 5 bases; J trimming: 7 bases; junction bases outside the gene matches: 16.